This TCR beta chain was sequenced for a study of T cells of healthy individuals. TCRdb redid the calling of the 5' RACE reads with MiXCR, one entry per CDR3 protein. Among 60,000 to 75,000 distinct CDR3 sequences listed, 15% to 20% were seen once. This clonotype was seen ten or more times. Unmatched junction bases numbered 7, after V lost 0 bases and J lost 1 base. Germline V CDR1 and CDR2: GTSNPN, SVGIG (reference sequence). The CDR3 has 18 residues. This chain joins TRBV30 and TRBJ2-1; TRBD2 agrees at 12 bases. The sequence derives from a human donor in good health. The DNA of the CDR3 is TGTGCCTGGAGTGTACCTAGCGGGGGGGTGAGTTCCTACAATGAGCAGTTCTTC. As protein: CAWSVPSGGVSSYNEQFF.